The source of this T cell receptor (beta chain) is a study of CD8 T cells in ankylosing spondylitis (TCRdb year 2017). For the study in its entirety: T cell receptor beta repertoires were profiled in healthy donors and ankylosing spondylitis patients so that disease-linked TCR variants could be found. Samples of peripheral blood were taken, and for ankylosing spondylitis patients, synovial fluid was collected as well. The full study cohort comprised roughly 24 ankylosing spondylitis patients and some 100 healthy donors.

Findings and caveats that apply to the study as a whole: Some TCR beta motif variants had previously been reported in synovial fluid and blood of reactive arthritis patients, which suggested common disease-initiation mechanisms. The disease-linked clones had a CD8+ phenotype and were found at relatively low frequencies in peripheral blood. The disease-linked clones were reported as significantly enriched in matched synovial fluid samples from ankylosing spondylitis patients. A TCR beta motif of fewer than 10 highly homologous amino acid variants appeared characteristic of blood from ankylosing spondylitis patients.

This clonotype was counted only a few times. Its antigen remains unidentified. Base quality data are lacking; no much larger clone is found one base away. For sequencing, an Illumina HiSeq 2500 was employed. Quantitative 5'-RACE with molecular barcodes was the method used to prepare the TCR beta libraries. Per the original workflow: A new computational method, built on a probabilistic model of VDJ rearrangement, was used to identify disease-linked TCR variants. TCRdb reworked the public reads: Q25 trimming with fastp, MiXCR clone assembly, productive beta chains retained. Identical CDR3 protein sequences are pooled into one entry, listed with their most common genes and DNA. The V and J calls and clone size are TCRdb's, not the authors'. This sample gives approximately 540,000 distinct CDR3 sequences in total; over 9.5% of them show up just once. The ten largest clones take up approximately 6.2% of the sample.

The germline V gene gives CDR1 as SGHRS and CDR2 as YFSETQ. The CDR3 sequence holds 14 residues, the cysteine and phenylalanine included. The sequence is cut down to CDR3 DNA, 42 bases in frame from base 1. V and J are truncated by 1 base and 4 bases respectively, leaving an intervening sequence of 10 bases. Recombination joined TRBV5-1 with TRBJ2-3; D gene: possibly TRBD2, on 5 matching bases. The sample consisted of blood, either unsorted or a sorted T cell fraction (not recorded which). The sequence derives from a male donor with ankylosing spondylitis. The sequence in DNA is TGCGCCAGCAGCTTGTCGGGAACCGCAGATACGCAGTATTTT. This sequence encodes CASSLSGTADTQYF. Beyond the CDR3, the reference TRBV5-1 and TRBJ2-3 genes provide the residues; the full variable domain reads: KAGVTQTPRYLIKTRGQQVTLSCSPISGHRSVSWYQQTPGQGLQFLFEYFSETQRNKGNFPGRFSGRQFSNSRSEMNVSTLELGDSALYLCASSLSGTADTQYFGPGTRLTVL.